This T cell receptor (beta chain) stems from a study of Ad26.COV2.S vaccination and SARS-CoV-2 variants. The CDR3 consists of 15 residues. Germline trimming cut 2 bases from V and 4 bases from J; bases unmatched to any gene: 6. CDR1 and CDR2 (germline): MDHEN, SYDVKM. TCRdb keeps only in-frame clones here, not all; method: immunoSEQ multiplex PCR. The data hold under 150,000 clones, with just over 85% observed a single time. Specimen: peripheral blood, collected after recovery from COVID-19. The clonotype was recovered from a human donor who had recovered from COVID-19. The chain links TRBV28 to TRBJ1-2, with 8 bases fitting TRBD1. CDR3 protein: CASSLLPGQGYGYTF. DNA of the CDR3: TGTGCCAGCAGTTTACTCCCTGGACAGGGCTATGGCTACACCTTC.